These 25 T cell receptor beta chains were all obtained from the same sample, sequenced in a study of cytomegalovirus exposure and HLA in healthy donors. Primers: 60 Vbeta forward and 13 Jbeta reverse. Repertoires were generated with immunoSEQ multiplex PCR, while TCRdb's copy carries only in-frame clones and drops some. The data show 130,000 to 150,000 clones, 80% seen once. The source material was PBMCs. These TCRs come from a male donor in good health and CMV-seronegative.

This clone was seen a handful of times. V usage is TRBV10-3 and J usage is TRBJ1-1, with 7 nucleotides matching TRBD1. This CDR3 is 13 amino acids long. The germline CDR1 and CDR2 sequences are ENHRY and SYGVKD. V lost 6 bases and J lost 1; bases outside the gene matches: 2. In DNA, the CDR3 is TGTGCCATCAGGGGACAGCCGAACACTGAAGCTTTCTTT. It is translated as CAIRGQPNTEAFF.

The chain joins TRBV2 to TRBJ1-5; the D is unclear. V lost 6 bases to trimming and J lost 5 bases, with 14 bases between them. The CDR3 contains 14 residues. The germline V gene encodes CDR1 SNHLY and CDR2 FYNNEI. The CDR3 nucleotides read TGTGCCAGCAGCCGCACCGAGAGGGATCAGCCCCAGCATTTT. This codes for CASSRTERDQPQHF.

V gene TRBV7-9 combines with J gene TRBJ1-6; no clear D gene. CDR3 size: 14 residues. The V end was cut by 4 bases, the J end by 6 bases, with 10 bases between. Germline V lookup: CDR1 SEHNR, CDR2 FQNEAQ (reference sequence). The CDR3 DNA reads as TGTGCCAGCAGCTCTACAGAAATTAATTCACCCCTCCACTTT. Residues: CASSSTEINSPLHF.

The genes are TRBV4-3 and TRBJ1-1; no definite D call. V gave up 0 bases and J gave up 7 bases, with 15 bases separating them. The germline CDR1 and CDR2 sequences are LGHNA and YSLEER. CDR3 length: 15 amino acids. The CDR3, as DNA: TGCGCCAGCAGCCAAGATCGGGGAATTGTGAGTGAAGCTTTCTTT. This translates into CASSQDRGIVSEAFF.

The V gene is TRBV7-5, the J gene TRBJ1-1. TRBV7-5 is flagged as a pseudogene. This CDR3 is built from 14 residues. The CDR3 sequence is CVRSARGGNTEAFF. DNA of the CDR3: TGTGTCAGAAGCGCGCGGGGTGGGAACACTGAAGCTTTCTTT.

This rearrangement joins TRBV6-5 to TRBJ2-5; 10 bases fit TRBD1. The J call could be wrong; TRBJ2-7 is a better fit for the DNA end. Germline lookup yields CDR1 MNHEY and CDR2 SVGAGI. This CDR3 region has 14 residues. The chain's CDR3 is CASRGGTGAYEQYF. CDR3 sequence (DNA): TGTGCCAGCAGGGGGGGGACAGGGGCCTACGAGCAGTACTTC.

The J gene is TRBJ2-3, the V gene TRBV4-3; D possibly corresponds to TRBD2 (5 bases). Trimming shortened V by 1 base and J by 1 base, and 12 bases separated the two germline ends. This CDR3 comprises 16 residues. The germline CDR1 and CDR2 sequences are LGHNA and YSLEER. In DNA form, the CDR3 reads TGCGCCAGCAGCCAAGGCAGTCGGGGAGGCACAGATACGCAGTATTTT. Translated: CASSQGSRGGTDTQYF.

The J gene is TRBJ2-5, the V gene TRBV9, with D perhaps TRBD2 (5 bases). The CDR3 has 15 amino acids. The germline V gene has CDR1 SGDLS and CDR2 YYNGEE. V was pared by 1 base and J by 0 bases, with 10 bases between. The CDR3 DNA reads TGTGCCAGCAGCGTATTTGGGGAGTACCAAGAGACCCAGTACTTC. This gives the protein CASSVFGEYQETQYF. Based on the CDR3 plus reference TRBV9 and TRBJ2-5, the full variable domain is DSGVTQTPKHLITATGQRVTLRCSPRSGDLSVYWYQQSLDQGLQFLIQYYNGEERAKGNILERFSAQQFPDLHSELNLSSLELGDSALYFCASSVFGEYQETQYFGPGTRLLVL.

The chain uses TRBV7-6 and TRBJ2-3; D gene unclear. CDR1 and CDR2 (germline): SGHVS, FNYEAQ. The length of the CDR3 is 13 residues. V lost 2 bases and J 6 bases, leaving 9 bases between the germline ends. For the CDR3, the DNA is TGTGCCAGCAGCTTAACCGAGGCCGATACGCAGTATTTT. Protein product: CASSLTEADTQYF.

The V gene is TRBV5-4, the J gene TRBJ2-4; maybe TRBD1 (5 bases). Germline V lookup: CDR1 SGHNT, CDR2 YYREEE (reference sequence). V dropped 4 bases and J dropped 1 base, with 27 bases sitting between them. The CDR3 covers 20 residues. CDR3 coding DNA: TGTGCCAGCAGCCGAAGAAGGGGTGGACCGACACTACCGGCCAAAAACATTCAGTACTTC. It specifies CASSRRRGGPTLPAKNIQYF.

The chain links TRBV5-4 to TRBJ2-1; 8 bases agree with TRBD2. The CDR3 has 15 residues. The ends lost 0 bases at V and 5 bases at J; junction bases unmatched: 4. The germline V gene encodes CDR1 SGHNT and CDR2 YYREEE (reference sequence). This CDR3 reads CASSLVGLAHNEQFF. The CDR3 region has the DNA TGTGCCAGCAGCTTGGTAGGACTAGCTCACAATGAGCAGTTCTTC.

This chain links TRBV4-2 with TRBJ2-1; tentatively, D is TRBD2 (7 bases). CDR1 and CDR2 (germline): LGHNA, YNFKEQ. There are 15 residues in the CDR3. Trimming left V 0 bases short and J 10 bases short, with 16 bases between. CDR3 coding DNA: TGTGCCAGCAGCCAAGATTGGTTGGGGGGGCAAGAGCAGTTCTTC. It translates to CASSQDWLGGQEQFF.

V gene TRBV7-2 combines with J gene TRBJ1-4; D possibly corresponds to TRBD1 (6 bases). CDR1 SGHTA and CDR2 FQGNSA come from the germline V gene. V lost 5 bases, J lost 0 bases, and 10 bases lay in between. The CDR3 extends over 15 amino acids. The CDR3 DNA reads TGTGCCAGCAGCCGAAACAGGGCAACTAATGAAAAACTGTTTTTT. It is translated as CASSRNRATNEKLFF.

V gene TRBV7-2 combines with J gene TRBJ2-7, with D hard to call. V lost 5 bases and J 6 bases, leaving 14 bases between the germline ends. The CDR3 is 13 amino acids. From germline, CDR1 is SGHTA and CDR2 FQGNSA. CDR3 in DNA: TGTGCCAGCAGCCGGCCCAGGTTGGGCGAGCAGTACTTC. Translating gives CASSRPRLGEQYF. Based on the CDR3 plus reference TRBV7-2 and TRBJ2-7, the full variable domain is GAGVSQSPSNKVTEKGKDVELRCDPISGHTALYWYRQSLGQGLEFLIYFQGNSAPDKSGLPSDRFSAERTGGSVSTLTIQRTQQEDSAVYLCASSRPRLGEQYFGPGTRLTVT.

V gene TRBV7-9 combines with J gene TRBJ2-7; 11 bases agree with TRBD1. The CDR3 consists of 16 residues. CDR1 is SEHNR, CDR2 FQNEAQ, per germline (reference sequence). V shed 4 bases, J shed 5 bases, and the junction held 10 bases outside the gene matches. CDR3 region: CASSSTPGQGENEQYF. The CDR3 coding sequence is TGTGCCAGCAGCTCAACTCCGGGACAGGGGGAAAACGAGCAGTACTTC.

V and J are TRBV28 and TRBJ2-7, with D perhaps matching TRBD1 (5 bases). The CDR3 contains 13 residues. Germline lookup yields CDR1 MDHEN and CDR2 SYDVKM. V was trimmed by 2 bases and J by 6 bases, leaving 11 bases between them. The CDR3 coding sequence is TGTGCCAGCAGTTTAATCAGGGCCGGCGAGCAGTACTTC. This encodes CASSLIRAGEQYF.

This rearrangement joins TRBV29-1 to TRBJ2-3; D is perhaps TRBD2 (6 bases). From germline, CDR1 is SQVTM and CDR2 ANQGSEA. V was clipped by 2 bases and J by 3 bases, with 18 bases between them. CDR3 length: 16 amino acids. The CDR3 loop is CSVESGGLRGTDTQYF. In nucleotides, the CDR3 is TGCAGCGTTGAATCTGGGGGACTTCGAGGAACAGATACGCAGTATTTT.

V is TRBV9 and J is TRBJ2-2; D perhaps matches TRBD1 (6 bases). The CDR3 totals 13 residues. Germline V gene sequence: CDR1 SGDLS, CDR2 YYNGEE. V was shortened by 4 bases and J by 8 bases, with 12 bases between the two germline ends. The CDR3 sequence: CASSSNRAGELFF. CDR3 bases: TGTGCCAGCAGCTCCAACAGGGCTGGGGAGCTGTTTTTT.

This chain uses TRBV5-1 with TRBJ2-2; tentatively, D is TRBD1 (7 bases). The CDR3 is 16 amino acids. Trimming took 4 bases from V and 8 from J, leaving 21 bases between them. Germline-derived CDR1 and CDR2 are SGHRS and YFSETQ. CDR3 amino acids: CASSVWRDSGGGELFF. CDR3 bases: TGCGCCAGCAGCGTTTGGAGGGACAGCGGTGGAGGGGAGCTGTTTTTT.

V gene TRBV5-8 combines with J gene TRBJ2-7; 11 bases align to TRBD1. CDR3 length equals 16 residues. The trim removed 1 base at V and 3 bases at J, leaving 6 bases unmatched. Germline CDR1 reads SGHTS; CDR2 reads YDEGEE. CDR3 nucleotides: TGTGCCAGCAGCTTGTATAAAGGGACAGGGGGCTACGAGCAGTACTTC. Residues: CASSLYKGTGGYEQYF.

The V call is TRBV29-1, the J call TRBJ2-1, with TRBD1 matching 7 bases. Per germline, CDR1 SQVTM and CDR2 ANQGSEA. CDR3 length: 14 residues. The ends lost 6 bases at V and 0 bases at J; junction bases unmatched: 5. For the CDR3, the DNA is TGCAGCGTCGCAGGGACAGTCTCCTACAATGAGCAGTTCTTC. This translates into CSVAGTVSYNEQFF.

Only one count was recorded for this clone. V gene TRBV2 combines with J gene TRBJ2-7; 8 bases map to TRBD2. This CDR3 has 14 residues. CDR1 is SNHLY and CDR2 is FYNNEI in the germline V gene. Germline trimming cut 6 bases from V and 3 bases from J; bases unmatched to any gene: 7. The CDR3 loop reads CASRVGGENYEQYF. The DNA for the CDR3 is TGTGCCAGCAGAGTCGGGGGGGAAAACTACGAGCAGTACTTC.

J is TRBJ2-7 and V is TRBV27; possibly TRBD1 for D (5 bases). CDR3 size: 13 residues. Trimming cost V 5 bases and J 1 base, with 9 bases left between them. Germline lookup yields CDR1 MNHEY and CDR2 SMNVEV (reference sequence). DNA for the CDR3: TGTGCCAGCAGTAAAGGGGTTTCCTACGAGCAGTACTTC. This gives the protein CASSKGVSYEQYF.

The CDR3 reads CASSPTQGRTEAFF. Here the CDR3 DNA reads TGTGCCAGCAGCCCGACACAGGGTCGAACTGAAGCTTTCTTT. The chain carries TRBV7-2 and TRBJ1-1, with D tentatively TRBD1 (6 bases). CDR3 length: 14 amino acids. CDR1 and CDR2 from the germline V gene are SGHTA and FQGNSA. Trimming stripped 5 bases from V and 5 bases from J, with 15 bases between.

This clone came up once. The chain employs TRBV10-3 and TRBJ1-5; 8 bases match TRBD1. Looked up from germline, CDR1 is ENHRY and CDR2 is SYGVKD. This CDR3 comprises 14 residues. The trim removed 11 bases at V and 4 bases at J, leaving 10 bases unmatched. In nucleotides, the CDR3 is TGTGCCTCAGGGCAGGGGGCCCGAAATCAGCCCCAGCATTTT. Its translation is CASGQGARNQPQHF.